This T cell receptor beta chain was recovered during a study of blood T cells in healthy people across ages. Note on this clonotype: No antigen is known for it. A read error may account for a junction end that differs from germline.

This CDR3 has 12 amino acids. Germline CDR1 is MNHEY and CDR2 is SMNVEV (reference sequence). Points from the study as a whole: The lack of PBMC sorting stopped any conclusive naive versus antigen-experienced comparison.

A second roughly 6 to 12 cycle PCR used barcoded and J-beta primers. MiXCR, run by TCRdb on the 5' RACE reads, gives a single entry per CDR3 protein. The sample includes 600,000 to 1,000,000 distinct CDR3 sequences, roughly 64% of them seen just once. The chain recombines TRBV27 with TRBJ2-1; D is ambiguous. This sequence originates from a man younger than 40 in good health. The sample taken for sequencing was blood. This chain's CDR3 is CAGRPNLGEQFF. The CDR3 DNA is TGTGCCGGCAGACCCAATCTCGGTGAGCAGTTCTTC.